These 10 T cell receptor beta chains share one sample of origin, sequenced in a study of cytomegalovirus exposure and HLA in healthy donors. PCR employed 60 Vbeta and 13 Jbeta primers. Repertoires were generated with immunoSEQ multiplex PCR, while TCRdb's copy carries only in-frame clones and drops some. The sample yields around 130,000 clones, just under 80% seen once. Sequenced input: PBMCs. Receptors originate from a young woman in good health and CMV-seronegative.

This clone was seen more than once but under ten times. V is TRBV5-1 and J is TRBJ2-6, with 7 bases fitting TRBD2. This CDR3 region has 16 residues. Germline V gene lookup returns CDR1 SGHRS and CDR2 YFSETQ. V gave up 0 bases and J gave up 3 bases; unmatched junction bases: 3. CDR3 sequence reads: CASSLGLADGANVLTF. In DNA form, the CDR3 reads TGCGCCAGCAGCTTGGGACTAGCAGATGGGGCCAACGTCCTGACTTTC.

The V gene is TRBV21-1, the J gene TRBJ1-1. TRBV21-1 is an annotated pseudogene. The CDR3 totals 14 residues. The CDR3 here is CASSKQARNTEAFF. The DNA of the CDR3 is TGTGCCAGCAGCAAACAAGCGAGGAACACTGAAGCTTTCTTT.

This sequence joins TRBV4-2 and TRBJ2-1; 11 bases map to TRBD2. This CDR3 has 15 residues. Per the germline V gene, CDR1 is LGHNA and CDR2 is YNFKEQ. V lost 3 bases, J lost 8 bases, and 6 bases stayed unmatched. CDR3 in DNA: TGTGCCAGCAGCCACCGTAGCGGGGGGGGCGATGAGCAGTTCTTC. This encodes CASSHRSGGGDEQFF.

The CDR3 loop reads CASSVRLDRPGANVLTF. As DNA, the CDR3 is TGTGCCAGCAGCGTGCGACTAGACCGTCCTGGGGCCAACGTCCTGACTTTC. This chain links TRBV9 with TRBJ2-6; perhaps TRBD2 as D (6 bases). Germline V gene sequence: CDR1 SGDLS, CDR2 YYNGEE. The CDR3 length is 17 residues. V dropped 2 bases and J dropped 2 bases, with 14 bases sitting between them.

The chain is built from TRBV4-1 and TRBJ2-3; D may be TRBD2 (6 bases). In germline, CDR1 is MGHRA, CDR2 YSYEKL. This CDR3 region has 16 residues. Trimming left V 6 bases short and J 1 base short, with 17 bases between. The CDR3 coding sequence is TGCGCCAGCAGTCCCGAAACTCCTAGCGGCACAGATACGCAGTATTTT. This codes for CASSPETPSGTDTQYF.

This clone was picked up a small number of times. This chain connects TRBV4-1 to TRBJ1-2, with D unclear. The V end was cut by 1 base, the J end by 8 bases, with 17 bases between. The CDR3 spans 15 residues. The V gene's germline CDR1 is MGHRA and CDR2 YSYEKL. The CDR3 DNA follows: TGCGCCAGCAGCCAAGGTCACGGCGAGGGCGGAGGCTACACCTTC. It codes for CASSQGHGEGGGYTF.

The rearrangement uses TRBV25-1 and TRBJ1-5; D not certain. The ends were cut back, 4 bases at V and 10 bases at J, with 17 bases in the middle. This CDR3 region has 14 residues. Germline CDR1 reads MGHDK; CDR2 reads SYGVNS. The CDR3 DNA follows: TGTGCCAGCAGTGGAAGGGAGCCCTATGGACCCCAGCATTTT. Translated: CASSGREPYGPQHF.

The V call is TRBV10-3, the J call TRBJ2-2; D is unresolved. This CDR3 has 14 residues. V was clipped by 6 bases and J by 1 base, with 9 bases between them. Germline V gene lookup returns CDR1 ENHRY and CDR2 SYGVKD. The DNA for the CDR3 is TGTGCCATCAGGGGTAGCAGGAACACCGGGGAGCTGTTTTTT. Its translation: CAIRGSRNTGELFF.

This chain uses TRBV7-9 with TRBJ2-7; weak D call: TRBD1 (5 bases). The germline gives CDR1 SEHNR, CDR2 FQNEAQ (reference sequence). The CDR3 runs to 14 residues. V was cut by 5 bases and J by 2 bases, with 13 bases left in between. The CDR3 spells CASSGDSPPYEQYF. CDR3 DNA: TGTGCCAGCAGCGGCGACAGCCCCCCCTACGAGCAGTACTTC.

This chain links TRBV2 with TRBJ2-5; possible D gene TRBD1, 6 bases. This CDR3 region has 14 residues. Germline CDR1 and CDR2: SNHLY and FYNNEI. Trimming cost V 8 bases and J 0 bases, with 13 bases left between them. The CDR3 bases are TGTGCCAGCGGGGGCAGGACGTACCAAGAGACCCAGTACTTC. Encoded protein: CASGGRTYQETQYF.